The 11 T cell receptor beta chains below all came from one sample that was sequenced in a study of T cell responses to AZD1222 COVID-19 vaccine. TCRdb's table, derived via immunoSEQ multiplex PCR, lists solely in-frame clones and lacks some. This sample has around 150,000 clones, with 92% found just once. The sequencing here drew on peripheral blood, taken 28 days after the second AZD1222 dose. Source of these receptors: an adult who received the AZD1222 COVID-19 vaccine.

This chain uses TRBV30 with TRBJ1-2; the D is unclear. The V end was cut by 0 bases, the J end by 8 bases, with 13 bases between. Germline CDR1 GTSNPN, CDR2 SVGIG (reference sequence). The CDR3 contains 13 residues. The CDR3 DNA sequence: TGTGCCTGGAGTGTAGGTCCTGCCGGCGGCTACACCTTC. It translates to CAWSVGPAGGYTF.

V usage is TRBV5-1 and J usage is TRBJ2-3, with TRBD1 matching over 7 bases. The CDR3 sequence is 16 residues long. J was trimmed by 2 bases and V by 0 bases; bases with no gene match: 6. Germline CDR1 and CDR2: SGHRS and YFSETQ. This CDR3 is CASSLVGTDSTDTQYF. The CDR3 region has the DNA TGCGCCAGCAGCTTGGTGGGGACAGACTCCACAGATACGCAGTATTTT.

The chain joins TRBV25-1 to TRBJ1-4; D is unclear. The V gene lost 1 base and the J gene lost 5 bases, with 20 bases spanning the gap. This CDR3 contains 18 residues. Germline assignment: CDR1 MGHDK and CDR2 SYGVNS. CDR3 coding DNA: TGTGCCAGCAGTGAATCCAGAGGTGGGGTCGTGATGAATGAAAAACTGTTTTTT. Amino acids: CASSESRGGVVMNEKLFF.

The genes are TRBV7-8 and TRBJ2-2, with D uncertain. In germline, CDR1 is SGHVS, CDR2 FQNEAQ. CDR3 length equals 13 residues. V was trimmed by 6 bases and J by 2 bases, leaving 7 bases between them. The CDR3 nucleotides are TGTGCCAGCAGGCGGTCAAACACCGGGGAGCTGTTTTTT. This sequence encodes CASRRSNTGELFF.

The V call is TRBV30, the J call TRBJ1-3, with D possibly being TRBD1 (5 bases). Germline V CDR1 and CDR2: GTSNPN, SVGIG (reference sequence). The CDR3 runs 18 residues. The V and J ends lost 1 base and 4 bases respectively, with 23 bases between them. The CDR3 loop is CAWSAPWDFLFEGNTIYF. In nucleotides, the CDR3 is TGTGCCTGGAGTGCTCCCTGGGACTTCTTGTTCGAGGGAAACACCATATATTTT.

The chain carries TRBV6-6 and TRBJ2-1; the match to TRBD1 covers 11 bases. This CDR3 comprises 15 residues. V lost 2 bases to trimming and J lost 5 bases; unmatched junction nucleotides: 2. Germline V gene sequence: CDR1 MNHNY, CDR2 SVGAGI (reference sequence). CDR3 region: CASSYGQGANNEQFF. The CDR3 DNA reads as TGTGCCAGCAGTTACGGACAGGGGGCGAACAATGAGCAGTTCTTC.

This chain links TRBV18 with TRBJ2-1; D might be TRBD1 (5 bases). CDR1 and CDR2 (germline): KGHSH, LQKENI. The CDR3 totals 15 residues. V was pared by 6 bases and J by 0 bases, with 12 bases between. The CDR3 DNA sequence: TGTGCCAGCTCTCTCCAGGGAATCTCCTACAATGAGCAGTTCTTC. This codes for CASSLQGISYNEQFF.

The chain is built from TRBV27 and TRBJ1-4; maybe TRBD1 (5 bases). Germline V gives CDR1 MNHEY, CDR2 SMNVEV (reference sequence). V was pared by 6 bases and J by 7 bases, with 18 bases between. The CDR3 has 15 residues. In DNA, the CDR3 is TGTGCCAGCAGAAAATTCGGGGGGGACGGTGAAAAACTGTTTTTT. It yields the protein CASRKFGGDGEKLFF.

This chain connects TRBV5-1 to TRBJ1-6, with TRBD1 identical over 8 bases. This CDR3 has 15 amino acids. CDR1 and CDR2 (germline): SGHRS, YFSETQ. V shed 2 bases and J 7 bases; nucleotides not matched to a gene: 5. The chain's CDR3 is CASSFEDRENSPLHF. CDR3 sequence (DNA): TGCGCCAGCAGCTTCGAGGACAGGGAGAATTCACCCCTCCACTTT. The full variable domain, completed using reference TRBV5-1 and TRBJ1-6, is KAGVTQTPRYLIKTRGQQVTLSCSPISGHRSVSWYQQTPGQGLQFLFEYFSETQRNKGNFPGRFSGRQFSNSRSEMNVSTLELGDSALYLCASSFEDRENSPLHFGNGTRLTVT.

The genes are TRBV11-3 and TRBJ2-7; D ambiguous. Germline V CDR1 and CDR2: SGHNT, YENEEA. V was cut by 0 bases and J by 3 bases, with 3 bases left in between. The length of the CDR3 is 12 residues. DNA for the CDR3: TGTGCCAGCAGCTTAGACGGCTACGAGCAGTACTTC. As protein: CASSLDGYEQYF.

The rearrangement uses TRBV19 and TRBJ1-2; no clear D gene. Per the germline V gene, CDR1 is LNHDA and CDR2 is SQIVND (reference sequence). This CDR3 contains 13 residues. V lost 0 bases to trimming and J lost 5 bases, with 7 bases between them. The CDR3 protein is CASSIDRPYGYTF. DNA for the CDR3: TGTGCCAGTAGTATAGACCGGCCTTATGGCTACACCTTC.